These T cell receptor beta chains were read from a single sample in a study of blood T cell repertoires in COVID-19. The repertoire was sequenced with immunoSEQ multiplex PCR; TCRdb's copy has only in-frame clones and lacks some. The repertoire includes approximately 400,000 clones, 83% of them detected once, and approximately 5% sits in the top ten. Sequenced material: PBMCs or T cells enriched from blood (not recorded which). The source of these receptors is a woman aged 45-65 years who had recovered from COVID-19. CDR3s include the opening cysteine and the closing phenylalanine or tryptophan. A D gene is named only where the DNA matches it firmly. Size is stated for part of the rows, as once, few or many counts, or as a class when the clone is expanded.

cdr3_nt cdr3_aa j_call d_call clone_size v_call
TGTGCCAGCTCATCAAAACCGACAGGGACGAACACTGAAGCTTTCTTT CASSSKPTGTNTEAFF TRBJ1-1 TRBD1 . TRBV18
TGTGCCAGCAGCTTCTTTGCTCAACAGCCCCGCGAGCAGTACTTC CASSFFAQQPREQYF TRBJ2-7 . . TRBV7-8
TGTGCCAGCAGTTTACCGGGACAGGAACCCTACGAGCAGTACTTC CASSLPGQEPYEQYF TRBJ2-7 TRBD1 few TRBV27
TGTGCCAGCAGAATATTATCCGGACACTACGAGCAGTACTTC CASRILSGHYEQYF TRBJ2-7 . . TRBV6-5
TGTGCCAGCAGTGACTCGTGGACAGGCGCTGGGAACACCATATATTTT CASSDSWTGAGNTIYF TRBJ1-3 TRBD1 . TRBV25-1
TGCGCCAGCAGCCAAGTTCGTTTATCGGAGACCCAGTACTTC CASSQVRLSETQYF TRBJ2-5 . . TRBV4-1
TGTGCCAGCAGTGAAGCCCCGGGACTCTCCGGAGAGCAGTACTTC CASSEAPGLSGEQYF TRBJ2-7 . . TRBV6-1
TGTGCCAGCACTCGGGACAGGTTGAACACTGAAGCTTTCTTT CASTRDRLNTEAFF TRBJ1-1 TRBD1 . TRBV9
TGTGCCTGGGCCGTCGGGGGAGAGAATTCACCCCTCCACTTT CAWAVGGENSPLHF TRBJ1-6 . . TRBV30
TGTGCCAGCAGCTTAACCAGACAGGGACCCTATGGCTACACCTTC CASSLTRQGPYGYTF TRBJ1-2 TRBD1 once TRBV11-2
TGTGCCAGCAGCCCGGGACTAGCGGACTACAATGAGCAGTTCTTC CASSPGLADYNEQFF TRBJ2-1 TRBD2 . TRBV4-2
TGCGCCAGCAGCTTGGGGGCGGGGGTGCAACAAGAGACCCAGTACTTC CASSLGAGVQQETQYF TRBJ2-5 TRBD2 . TRBV5-1
TGTGCCAGTGCCCGGGACAGGGTCTTCTCTGGAAACACCATATATTTT CASARDRVFSGNTIYF TRBJ1-3 TRBD1 . TRBV19